A single sample is the source of the 21 T cell receptor beta chains below, sequenced in a study of T cell changes during pregnancy in multiple sclerosis. Profiling relied on immunoSEQ multiplex PCR, and the TCRdb table lists in-frame clones only, not all of them. The data contain tens of thousands of clones, 88% of them singletons. This sample comprised CD4+ T cells from peripheral blood mononuclear cells, obtained in the first trimester of pregnancy. Receptor source: a female donor with multiple sclerosis, enrolled in a pregnancy study.

V gene TRBV15 combines with J gene TRBJ2-5; perhaps TRBD1 as D (6 bases). Germline-derived CDR1 and CDR2 are LNHNV and YYDKDF (reference sequence). This CDR3 region has 14 residues. V was pared by 0 bases and J by 4 bases, with 9 bases between. CDR3 sequence reads: CATSREGAGETQYF. The CDR3 DNA is TGTGCCACCAGCAGAGAGGGGGCGGGAGAGACCCAGTACTTC.

This rearrangement joins TRBV28 to TRBJ2-6; 10 nucleotides agree with TRBD2. Germline values: CDR1 MDHEN, CDR2 SYDVKM. CDR3 length: 17 residues. V was pared by 3 bases and J by 2 bases, with 4 bases of the junction left unmatched. CDR3 bases: TGTGCCAGCAGTTTTCTAGCGGGAGATGCTGGGGCCAACGTCCTGACTTTC. It specifies CASSFLAGDAGANVLTF.

V and J are TRBV30 and TRBJ1-3; D ambiguous. The V end lost 4 bases, the J end lost 0 bases, and 10 bases lay between the germline ends. CDR3 length: 14 residues. Germline V lookup: CDR1 GTSNPN, CDR2 SVGIG (reference sequence). CDR3 DNA sequence: TGTGCCTGGACCCGGGATTTCTCTGGAAACACCATATATTTT. Translation: CAWTRDFSGNTIYF.

This clone was seen a few times. The chain links TRBV5-6 to TRBJ2-7; no definite D call. The ends were cut back, 0 bases at V and 3 bases at J, with 4 bases in the middle. The CDR3 runs to 12 residues. The germline V gene encodes CDR1 SGHDT and CDR2 YYEEEE. CDR3 nucleotide sequence: TGTGCCAGCAGCTTGGGAGGCTACGAGCAGTACTTC. Amino acids: CASSLGGYEQYF.

This sequence joins TRBV5-4 and TRBJ2-3; 7 nucleotides agree with TRBD1. Germline trimming cut 3 bases from V and 0 bases from J; bases unmatched to any gene: 1. The CDR3 is 14 amino acids. Germline V CDR1 and CDR2: SGHNT, YYREEE (reference sequence). CDR3 DNA sequence: TGTGCCAGCAGCTGGGACAGAAGCACAGATACGCAGTATTTT. Its protein is CASSWDRSTDTQYF.

V usage is TRBV28 and J usage is TRBJ1-5; maybe TRBD1 (6 bases). Trimming pared 6 bases from V and 0 bases from J, leaving 15 bases between. CDR3 length: 16 residues. Germline CDR1 MDHEN, CDR2 SYDVKM. The CDR3 bases are TGTGCCAGCAGAACACAGGGACGGGTTAGCAATCAGCCCCAGCATTTT. Translation: CASRTQGRVSNQPQHF.

The genes are TRBV30 and TRBJ1-5; 8 nucleotides match TRBD1. The germline V gene encodes CDR1 GTSNPN and CDR2 SVGIG (reference sequence). Losses at the gene ends were 2 bases for V and 5 bases for J; bases not matched to a gene: 2. This CDR3 has 13 residues. CDR3 in DNA: TGTGCCTGGAGTCAGACAGGGGATCAGCCCCAGCATTTT. Protein product: CAWSQTGDQPQHF.

The genes are TRBV19 and TRBJ2-7; 8 nucleotides line up with TRBD1. This CDR3 comprises 13 residues. CDR1 and CDR2 (germline): LNHDA, SQIVND (reference sequence). Trimming took 5 bases from V and 3 from J; bases not matched to a gene: 3. The CDR3 DNA follows: TGTGCCAGTAGTGCCGGACAGGGCTACGAGCAGTACTTC. Amino acid sequence: CASSAGQGYEQYF.

The V call is TRBV29-1, the J call TRBJ2-2; the match to TRBD2 covers 10 bases. Germline loops: CDR1 SQVTM, CDR2 ANQGSEA. V shed 7 bases, J shed 4 bases, and the junction held 0 bases outside the gene matches. The CDR3 extends over 12 amino acids. CDR3 bases: TGCAGCGGGACTAGCGGCACCGGGGAGCTGTTTTTT. Its translation: CSGTSGTGELFF.

The chain combines TRBV5-1 with TRBJ2-2, with D maybe TRBD1 (5 bases). This CDR3 is built from 15 residues. Germline loops: CDR1 SGHRS, CDR2 YFSETQ. Trimming shortened V by 4 bases and J by 1 base, and 11 bases separated the two germline ends. CDR3 DNA: TGCGCCAGCAGCGTGGGGCCACGGAACACCGGGGAGCTGTTTTTT. Amino acids: CASSVGPRNTGELFF.

The chain joins TRBV14 to TRBJ2-2, with D maybe TRBD2 (5 bases). V was trimmed by 0 bases and J by 1 base, leaving 12 bases between them. Germline V gene lookup returns CDR1 SGHDN and CDR2 FVKESK. The CDR3 totals 17 residues. The CDR3 bases are TGTGCCAGCAGCCAAGATGGAGGTATCCAGAACACCGGGGAGCTGTTTTTT. This codes for CASSQDGGIQNTGELFF.

V and J are TRBV5-6 and TRBJ2-2, with TRBD1 matching 7 bases. The CDR3 length is 15 residues. The germline gives CDR1 SGHDT, CDR2 YYEEEE. V lost 4 bases and J lost 6; bases outside the gene matches: 9. The CDR3 DNA sequence: TGTGCCAGCAGCGGCTGGACAGGATACCCCGGGGAGCTGTTTTTT. It codes for CASSGWTGYPGELFF.

The chain couples TRBV7-2 to TRBJ2-2; the D gene is possibly TRBD2 (6 bases). Germline V lookup: CDR1 SGHTA, CDR2 FQGNSA. V was clipped by 1 base and J by 5 bases, with 17 bases between them. This CDR3 spans 17 amino acids. CDR3 nucleotides: TGTGCCAGCAGCTTAGACGGGAGATATGAGGAGACCGGGGAGCTGTTTTTT. This encodes CASSLDGRYEETGELFF.

The chain is built from TRBV25-1 and TRBJ1-3, with unresolved D. CDR1 MGHDK and CDR2 SYGVNS come from the germline V gene. The CDR3 covers 11 residues. Between the trimmed V and J ends, which lost 7 bases and 4 bases, there was a span of 5 bases. DNA for the CDR3: TGTGCCAGCACGACAGGAAACACCATATATTTT. This gives the protein CASTTGNTIYF.

This chain uses TRBV19 with TRBJ2-1; possibly TRBD1 for D (6 bases). CDR3 length equals 16 residues. V was pared by 3 bases and J by 2 bases, with 14 bases between. Germline CDR1 reads LNHDA; CDR2 reads SQIVND (reference sequence). CDR3 DNA sequence: TGTGCCAGTAGTATTAGGGCGGACAGCCCCTACAATGAGCAGTTCTTC. Its protein is CASSIRADSPYNEQFF.

V gene TRBV15 combines with J gene TRBJ2-2, with a tentative D call TRBD2 (6 bases). V was shortened by 1 base and J by 6 bases, with 6 bases between the two germline ends. From germline, CDR1 is LNHNV and CDR2 YYDKDF (reference sequence). CDR3 length: 13 residues. The CDR3 region is CATSRAGAGELFF. In DNA, the CDR3 is TGTGCCACCAGCAGAGCGGGAGCCGGGGAGCTGTTTTTT.

The rearrangement joins TRBV9 to TRBJ1-2, with D tentatively TRBD1 (6 bases). Trimming cost V 3 bases and J 5 bases, with 17 bases left between them. The V gene's germline CDR1 is SGDLS and CDR2 YYNGEE. The CDR3 is made up of 15 amino acids. In DNA form, the CDR3 reads TGTGCCAGCAGCGGTCCCACCAGGGGCCAATATGGCTACACCTTC. Its translation: CASSGPTRGQYGYTF.

V is TRBV9 and J is TRBJ2-5; 11 nucleotides line up with TRBD2. This CDR3 is built from 18 residues. Germline V CDR1 and CDR2: SGDLS, YYNGEE. After removal of 0 bases from V and 1 base from J, the junction contained 8 bases not matched to a gene. CDR3 loop: CASSVAASGGPSQETQYF. CDR3 bases: TGTGCCAGCAGCGTAGCGGCTAGCGGGGGGCCATCCCAAGAGACCCAGTACTTC.

The chain has TRBV7-2 and TRBJ2-1; D is possibly TRBD2 (5 bases). The CDR3 consists of 17 residues. V lost 5 bases, J lost 2 bases, and 19 bases lay in between. Per germline, CDR1 SGHTA and CDR2 FQGNSA. For the CDR3, the DNA is TGTGCCAGCAGCCTCCAAGCCGGAGGCCCCCCCTACAATGAGCAGTTCTTC. Amino acid sequence: CASSLQAGGPPYNEQFF.

The chain joins TRBV18 to TRBJ1-1; 10 bases are a match to TRBD1. V was clipped by 6 bases and J by 6 bases; unmatched bases: 4. This CDR3 is built from 13 residues. Germline-derived CDR1 and CDR2 are KGHSH and LQKENI. CDR3 coding DNA: TGTGCCAGCTCCTTCGACAGGGGGCCTGAAGCTTTCTTT. Protein product: CASSFDRGPEAFF.

This chain joins TRBV7-8 and TRBJ2-3, with TRBD1 matching over 9 bases. The junction had 5 bases not matched to a gene; V was cut back by 2 bases and J by 5 bases. Germline-derived CDR1 and CDR2 are SGHVS and FQNEAQ. CDR3 length: 15 amino acids. The CDR3 reads CASSLFGTGLDTQYF. The CDR3 DNA sequence: TGTGCCAGCAGCTTATTTGGGACAGGGTTAGATACGCAGTATTTT.